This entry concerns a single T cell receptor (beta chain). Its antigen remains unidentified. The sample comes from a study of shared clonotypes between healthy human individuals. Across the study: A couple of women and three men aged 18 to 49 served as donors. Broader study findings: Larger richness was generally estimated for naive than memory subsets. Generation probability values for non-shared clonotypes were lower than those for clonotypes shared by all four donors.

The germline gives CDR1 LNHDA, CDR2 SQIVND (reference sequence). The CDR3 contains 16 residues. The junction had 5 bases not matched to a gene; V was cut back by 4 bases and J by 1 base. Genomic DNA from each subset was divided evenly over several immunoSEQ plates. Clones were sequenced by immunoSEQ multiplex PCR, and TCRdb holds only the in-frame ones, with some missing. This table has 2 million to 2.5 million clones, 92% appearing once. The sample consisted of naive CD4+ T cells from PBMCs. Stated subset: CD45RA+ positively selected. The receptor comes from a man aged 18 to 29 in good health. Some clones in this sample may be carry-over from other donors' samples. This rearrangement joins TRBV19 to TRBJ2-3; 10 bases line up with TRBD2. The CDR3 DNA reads TGTGCCAGTAGTACACTCCTAGCGGGAGGCACAGATACGCAGTATTTT. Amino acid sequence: CASSTLLAGGTDTQYF. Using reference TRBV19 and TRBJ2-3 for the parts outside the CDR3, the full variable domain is DGGITQSPKYLFRKEGQNVTLSCEQNLNHDAMYWYRQDPGQGLRLIYYSQIVNDFQKGDIAEGYSVSREKKESFPLTVTSAQKNPTAFYLCASSTLLAGGTDTQYFGPGTRLTVL.